The T cell receptor beta chain under discussion was sequenced for a study of blood T cell repertoires in COVID-19. Study summary: Sample material is recorded as cDNA or gDNA derived from T cells, B-cell-depleted T cells, or PBMCs.

The CDR3 extends over 12 amino acids. CDR1 is LGHDT, CDR2 YNNKEL, per germline (reference sequence). Trimming removed 6 bases from V and 5 bases from J, with 7 bases in between. Authors' methods: Reference gene primer amplification in the assay estimated nucleated cell counts. Only in-frame clones appear in the TCRdb table, and some are missing; sequencing was by immunoSEQ multiplex PCR. V and J calls plus clone size are reproduced from that table; the DNA served to infer D and trimming. The sample shows hundreds of thousands of clones, 65% to 90% of them seen only once. The source is a woman in her seventies with COVID-19, enrolled during active disease. The sequenced sample consisted of peripheral blood. This chain connects TRBV3-1 (or the pseudogene TRBV3-2) to TRBJ2-2; no clear D gene. CDR3 nucleotides: TGTGCCAGCAGTCAATCGACCGGGGAGCTGTTTTTT. It is translated as CASSQSTGELFF.